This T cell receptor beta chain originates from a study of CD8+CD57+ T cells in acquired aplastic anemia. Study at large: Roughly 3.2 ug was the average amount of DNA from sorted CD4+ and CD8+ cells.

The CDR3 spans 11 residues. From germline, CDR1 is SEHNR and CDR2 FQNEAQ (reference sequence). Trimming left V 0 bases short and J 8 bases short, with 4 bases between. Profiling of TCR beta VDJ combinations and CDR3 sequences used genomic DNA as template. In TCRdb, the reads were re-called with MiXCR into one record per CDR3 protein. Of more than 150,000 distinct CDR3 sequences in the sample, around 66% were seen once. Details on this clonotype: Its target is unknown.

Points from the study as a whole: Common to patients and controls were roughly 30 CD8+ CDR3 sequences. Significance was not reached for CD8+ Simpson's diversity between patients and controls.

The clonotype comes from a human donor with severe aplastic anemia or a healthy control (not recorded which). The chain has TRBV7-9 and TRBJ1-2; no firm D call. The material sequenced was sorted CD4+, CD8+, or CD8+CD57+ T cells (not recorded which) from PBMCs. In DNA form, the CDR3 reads TGTGCCAGCAGCTTAGCTGGCGGCTACACCTTC. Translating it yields CASSLAGGYTF. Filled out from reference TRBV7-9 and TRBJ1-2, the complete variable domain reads DTGVSQNPRHKITKRGQNVTFRCDPISEHNRLYWYRQTLGQGPEFLTYFQNEAQLEKSRLLSDRFSAERPKGSFSTLEIQRTEQGDSAMYLCASSLAGGYTFGSGTRLTVV.